Included here is one TCR beta chain sequence, with context. No antigen is known for it. The entry originates in a study of long-term antiretroviral therapy in people with HIV. The study's findings and limits: Documentation of ART adherence, viral resistance or therapy changes was absent. HIV repertoire CDR3 lengths ranged less widely than those of controls.

Version v3.0 of the immunoSEQ assay was performed at survey level. Assay: immunoSEQ multiplex PCR; the TCRdb copy retains only in-frame clones and omits some. The table has about 20,000 clones, 86% seen once. Inclusion required at least two post-ART and at least one pre-ART PBMC samples. The United States was where all participants with HIV were treated. V was trimmed by 1 base and J by 2 bases, leaving 12 bases between them. Germline V gene data show CDR1 as SGHDN and CDR2 as FVKESK. The CDR3 consists of 15 residues. The origin of this receptor is a man between 60 and 75 years old with HIV. The chain links TRBV14 to TRBJ2-7; no definite D call. The input for sequencing was unsorted PBMCs, taken 1.3 years after starting antiretroviral therapy. The CDR3 DNA follows: TGTGCCAGCAGCCAAGGGTTAGCCGCGACCTACGAGCAGTACTTC. Its translation is CASSQGLAATYEQYF.